This TCR beta chain was captured by sequencing in a study of identifying expanded T cells in peripheral blood. Study-wide points: Differentially abundant clones: roughly 1.2 between replicates, around 17 at roughly 13 days, approximately 18 at four. Approximately two-week clone count variance significantly increased as total template count grew.

Here immunoSEQ multiplex PCR was the method, and the copy in TCRdb shows in-frame clones only, minus some. This table holds more than 45,000 clones, about 92% found once. This clone has more than one count but fewer than ten. Its antigen is not identified. Germline assignment: CDR1 MNHEY and CDR2 SMNVEV (reference sequence). The CDR3 has 13 residues. Trimming removed 6 bases from V and 7 bases from J, with 15 bases in between. The V gene is TRBV27, the J gene TRBJ1-2, with D perhaps TRBD1 (5 bases). The sequencing sample was made of blood. The receptor was derived from a person aged 18-70 years in good health. The CDR3 spells CASSLTGLGGYTF. The CDR3 nucleotides are TGTGCCAGCAGCTTGACGGGGCTAGGTGGCTACACCTTC.